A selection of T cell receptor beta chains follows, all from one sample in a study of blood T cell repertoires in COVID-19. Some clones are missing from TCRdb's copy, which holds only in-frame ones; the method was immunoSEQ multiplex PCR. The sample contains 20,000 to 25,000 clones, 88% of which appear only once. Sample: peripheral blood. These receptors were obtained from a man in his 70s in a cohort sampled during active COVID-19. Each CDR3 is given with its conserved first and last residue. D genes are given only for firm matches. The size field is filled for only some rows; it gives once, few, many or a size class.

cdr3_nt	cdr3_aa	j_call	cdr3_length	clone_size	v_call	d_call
TGCGCCAGCAGCTTCCTTGCCGGGAGTGCCGGGGAGCTGTTTTTT	CASSFLAGSAGELFF	TRBJ2-2	15	NA	TRBV5-1	NA
TGCGCCAGCAGCTTGACGAGGGGGACAGGGGGCTACGAGCAGTACTTC	CASSLTRGTGGYEQYF	TRBJ2-7	16	few	TRBV5-1	TRBD1
TGTGCCATCAGTGGCCAGGGTCTCGGTCAGCCCCAGCATTTT	CAISGQGLGQPQHF	TRBJ1-5	14	NA	TRBV10-3	NA
TGTGCCAGCAGCCTACTCGACACCATATATTTT	CASSLLDTIYF	TRBJ1-3	11	few	TRBV3-1/TRBV3-2	NA
TGTGCCAGTGGGGGGGCCACTGAAGCTTTCTTT	CASGGATEAFF	TRBJ1-1	11	few	TRBV19	NA
TGTGCCAGCAGCTTAACCGGACAGGGAATTGGAGGCTACACCTTC	CASSLTGQGIGGYTF	TRBJ1-2	15	NA	TRBV7-3	TRBD1
TGTGCCACCAGTGGCCTAGCGGGAGTAGGTGAGCAGTTCTTC	CATSGLAGVGEQFF	TRBJ2-1	14	NA	TRBV24-1	TRBD2
TGTGCCAGTATTGGCCCTGGTAGCGGGATGTCGAATGAGCAGTTCTTC	CASIGPGSGMSNEQFF	TRBJ2-1	16	NA	TRBV19	TRBD2
TGTGCCAGAAGCCCCGTGGGGCCCCGACAGTTCTTC	CARSPVGPRQFF	TRBJ2-1	12	NA	TRBV5-3	NA
TGTGCCAGCAGCTCGGGACTAGTTAACACAGATACGCAGTATTTT	CASSSGLVNTDTQYF	TRBJ2-3	15	NA	TRBV27	TRBD2
TGTGCCAGCAGTAGCCAGGGAATGGATCAGCCCCAGCATTTT	CASSSQGMDQPQHF	TRBJ1-5	14	NA	TRBV2	NA
TGTGCCAGCAGCCGCGGGGGAGGCCCCTACGAGCAGTACTTC	CASSRGGGPYEQYF	TRBJ2-7	14	NA	TRBV7-9	TRBD2
TGTGCCAGCTCACCTATGGGACTAGCGGGAGTCGACGAGCAGTTCTTC	CASSPMGLAGVDEQFF	TRBJ2-1	16	NA	TRBV18	TRBD2
TGCGCCAGCAGCCCCCGACAGGGGAACGATGGCTACACCTTC	CASSPRQGNDGYTF	TRBJ1-2	14	NA	TRBV5-1	TRBD1
TGTGCCAGCTCACCAATTAAGCGGGCTAGCTCCTACGAGCAGTACTTC	CASSPIKRASSYEQYF	TRBJ2-7	16	NA	TRBV18	NA
TGTGCCAGCAGCCAACTAACCCGAACAGATACGCAGTATTTT	CASSQLTRTDTQYF	TRBJ2-3	14	NA	TRBV3-1/TRBV3-2	NA
TGTGCCAGCAGTTTTAGCGGGAGCGGGAGCACAGATACGCAGTATTTT	CASSFSGSGSTDTQYF	TRBJ2-3	16	NA	TRBV7-8	TRBD2
TGTGCCAGCACGATGGAGGAGGCCACTGAAGCTTTCTTT	CASTMEEATEAFF	TRBJ1-1	13	NA	TRBV2	NA
TGTGCCAGCAGCTTAGGGCAGACTCTTTCACCCCTCCACTTT	CASSLGQTLSPLHF	TRBJ1-6	14	NA	TRBV7-9	NA
TGCGCCAGCAGTGAGGGGACTAGCGGCACAGATACGCAGTATTTT	CASSEGTSGTDTQYF	TRBJ2-3	15	NA	TRBV10-1	TRBD2
TGTGCCTGGAGGGGGGGGGCAGGAACTTACCGTAGGAGCTCTGGGGCCAACGTCCTGACTTTC	CAWRGGAGTYRRSSGANVLTF	TRBJ2-6	21	NA	TRBV30	NA
TGTGCCACCAGCAGAGATCGCAGCGGGAGGGCTGGGAATGAGCAGTTCTTC	CATSRDRSGRAGNEQFF	TRBJ2-1	17	NA	TRBV15	TRBD2
TGCGCCAGCAGTGAGGCTGCTAGCGGCACAGATACGCAGTATTTT	CASSEAASGTDTQYF	TRBJ2-3	15	NA	TRBV10-1	NA
TGTGCCAGCAGCCGGGGGGGGAGCTCCTACGAGCAGTACTTC	CASSRGGSSYEQYF	TRBJ2-7	14	NA	TRBV4-2	TRBD2
TGTGCCAGTAGTATTGGGGGCACAGGTAGCAATCAGCCCCAGCATTTT	CASSIGGTGSNQPQHF	TRBJ1-5	16	NA	TRBV19	NA
TGCGCCAGCAGTTTACTAGCGGGAGGGAATGAGCAGTTCTTC	CASSLLAGGNEQFF	TRBJ2-1	14	NA	TRBV5-1	TRBD2
TGTGCCAGCAGAAGACAGGGGCCAGGGACTGAAGCTTTCTTT	CASRRQGPGTEAFF	TRBJ1-1	14	NA	TRBV28	TRBD1
TGTGCCAGCACCCGGGAGGGGTCCTACGAGCAGTACTTC	CASTREGSYEQYF	TRBJ2-7	13	NA	TRBV6-5	TRBD2
TGTGCCAGCAGCCCGTTAGCGGGAGGCGGGAATACGCAGTATTTT	CASSPLAGGGNTQYF	TRBJ2-3	15	NA	TRBV7-8	TRBD2
TGTGCCAGCAGCTCGATGAGGCACGGGGAGCTGTTTTTT	CASSSMRHGELFF	TRBJ2-2	13	NA	TRBV5-8	NA
TGTGCCAGTCGACAGGGAAGCTCAGAGCAGTACTTC	CASRQGSSEQYF	TRBJ2-7	12	NA	TRBV27	TRBD1
TGTGCCAGTAGTAGCGACAGGGCCGGTGAGCAGTTCTTC	CASSSDRAGEQFF	TRBJ2-1	13	NA	TRBV19	TRBD1
TGTGCCAGCAGCGGCCTTCCTACAGATACGCAGTATTTT	CASSGLPTDTQYF	TRBJ2-3	13	NA	TRBV5-4	NA
TGTGCCAGCAGTGTGGGACTAGCGGGGCCCTACGAGCAGTACTTC	CASSVGLAGPYEQYF	TRBJ2-7	15	NA	TRBV25-1	TRBD2
TGTGCCAGCAGCAAAGAACCCCCTAGCGGGACGTACAATGAGCAGTTCTTC	CASSKEPPSGTYNEQFF	TRBJ2-1	17	NA	TRBV21-1	NA
TGTGCCAGCAGGCGCAAAACAGGGGGCGTTGAAAAACTGTTTTTT	CASRRKTGGVEKLFF	TRBJ1-4	15	NA	TRBV6-5	TRBD1
TGCGCCAGCAGCCAAGGCCTAGCGGGAGGGTACAATGAGCAGTTCTTC	CASSQGLAGGYNEQFF	TRBJ2-1	16	NA	TRBV4-3	TRBD2
TGTGCCAGCAGCTTCTCTGGGCAGGGTGGCTACAATGAGCAGTTCTTC	CASSFSGQGGYNEQFF	TRBJ2-1	16	NA	TRBV7-3	NA
TGTGCCAGCAGCCATCAACTAGCGCCGAGTTCCTACAATGAGCAGTTCTTC	CASSHQLAPSSYNEQFF	TRBJ2-1	17	NA	TRBV4-2	TRBD2
TGTGCCAGCAGCTTAGGTTTCCAGGATACGCAGTATTTT	CASSLGFQDTQYF	TRBJ2-3	13	once	TRBV7-2	NA
TGTGCCAGCAGTTCCCAGGGGGCTAACACTGAAGCTTTCTTT	CASSSQGANTEAFF	TRBJ1-1	14	NA	TRBV6-5	TRBD1
TGTGCCAGCAGCCGGACTAGCGGGAGGGACAATGAGCAGTTCTTC	CASSRTSGRDNEQFF	TRBJ2-1	15	few	TRBV7-6	TRBD2
TGTGCCAGCAGCGGGACAGGGGGCCACGAGCAGTACTTC	CASSGTGGHEQYF	TRBJ2-7	13	NA	TRBV9	TRBD1
TGTGCCAGCAATATCGGAGGCAGGACTCAAGAGACCCAGTACTTC	CASNIGGRTQETQYF	TRBJ2-5	15	NA	TRBV27	NA
TGTGCCAGCGGGCAGGGAGGGAGTTCACCCCTCCACTTT	CASGQGGSSPLHF	TRBJ1-6	13	NA	TRBV6-5	NA
TGCGCCAGCAGCGCTGGACAGGGGGCCCGCACAGATACGCAGTATTTT	CASSAGQGARTDTQYF	TRBJ2-3	16	NA	TRBV4-1	TRBD1